Each of the 2 T cell receptor beta chains below was sequenced from the same sample in a study of cytomegalovirus exposure and HLA in healthy donors. Repertoires were generated with immunoSEQ multiplex PCR, while TCRdb's copy carries only in-frame clones and drops some. The sample comprises roughly 260,000 clones, just under 90% of which are singletons, and less than 3% rests with the top ten. The sample was PBMCs. The receptors originated from a man aged 18 to 35 in good health and CMV-seronegative.

The CDR3 region has the DNA TGCGCCAGCAGCCCCCGCCGTGACAGGTCCTACGAGCAGTACTTC. It encodes CASSPRRDRSYEQYF. V is TRBV4-3 and J is TRBJ2-7, with D tentatively TRBD1 (6 bases). With 4 bases removed from V and 1 base from J, the gap between germline ends came to 14 bases. The CDR3 consists of 15 residues. Germline V CDR1 and CDR2: LGHNA, YSLEER.

This clone was counted only a few times. The rearrangement joins TRBV10-3 to TRBJ1-1; D remains ambiguous. Germline V CDR1 and CDR2: ENHRY, SYGVKD. With 2 bases removed from V and 1 base from J, the gap between germline ends came to 11 bases. This CDR3 contains 15 residues. The DNA for the CDR3 is TGTGCCATCAGTGAGATGGTATCGGGGAACACTGAAGCTTTCTTT. It codes for CAISEMVSGNTEAFF.